These 17 T cell receptor beta chains share one sample of origin, sequenced in a study of blood T cell repertoires in COVID-19. Generated by immunoSEQ multiplex PCR, the TCRdb table keeps only in-frame clones and is missing some. The sample contains more than 300,000 clones, more than 70% of which appear only once. The material sequenced was peripheral blood. The receptors shown here come from a woman aged 45-65 years with acute or convalescent COVID-19.

The rearrangement links TRBV7-9 to TRBJ2-1; 13 nucleotides agree with TRBD2. Germline trimming cut 5 bases from V and 10 bases from J; bases unmatched to any gene: 8. The CDR3 runs to 15 residues. CDR1 SEHNR and CDR2 FQNEAQ come from the germline V gene (reference sequence). As DNA, the CDR3 is TGTGCCAGCAGCCCAAACGGACTAGCGGGAGTAGAGCAGTTCTTC. Translation gives CASSPNGLAGVEQFF.

This chain connects TRBV6-4 to TRBJ2-1; TRBD2 agrees at 7 bases. J lost 7 bases, V lost 6 bases, and 12 bases had no gene match. This CDR3 region has 15 residues. Germline V lookup: CDR1 MRHNA, CDR2 SNTAGT. CDR3 bases: TGTGCCAGCAGGCCGGCCGAGGGACTAAAAAATGAGCAGTTCTTC. Translation: CASRPAEGLKNEQFF.

The chain is built from TRBV4-2 and TRBJ1-4; a possible D gene is TRBD1 (6 bases). V was shortened by 1 base and J by 7 bases, with 13 bases between the two germline ends. CDR1 is LGHNA, CDR2 YNFKEQ, per germline. CDR3 length: 15 amino acids. The CDR3 sequence: CASSQVGASIEKLFF. CDR3 DNA sequence: TGTGCCAGCAGCCAAGTGGGGGCATCTATTGAAAAACTGTTTTTT.

A note on this clone: This same CDR3 is encoded by further DNA sequences in the sample. This rearrangement joins TRBV7-3 to TRBJ2-1; no clear D. V dropped 3 bases and J dropped 0 bases, with 9 bases sitting between them. Germline CDR1 and CDR2: SGHTA and FQGTGA. The length of the CDR3 is 15 residues. The CDR3 DNA reads TGTGCCAGCAGCTTTGGTGGCAGCTCCTACAATGAGCAGTTCTTC. It yields the protein CASSFGGSSYNEQFF.

This clone was seen just once. V and J are TRBV6-5 and TRBJ2-5; D might be TRBD1 (5 bases). The V end was cut by 4 bases, the J end by 6 bases, with 12 bases between. This CDR3 comprises 13 residues. Germline CDR1 is MNHEY and CDR2 is SVGAGI. The CDR3 DNA sequence: TGTGCCAGCAGTTCAGTAGGGGTACAGACCCAGTACTTC. Protein sequence: CASSSVGVQTQYF.

The chain links TRBV3-1 (or the pseudogene TRBV3-2) to TRBJ2-1, with D possibly TRBD2 on 5 matching bases. Germline V CDR1 and CDR2: LGHDT, YNNKEL (reference sequence). The CDR3 runs to 15 residues. The V gene lost 0 bases and the J gene lost 3 bases, with 9 bases spanning the gap. For the CDR3, the DNA is TGTGCCAGCAGCCAAGACGAGGGATTCTACAATGAGCAGTTCTTC. It encodes CASSQDEGFYNEQFF.

The chain is built from TRBV12-5 and TRBJ1-2; D may be TRBD1 (5 bases). Trimming cost V 3 bases and J 2 bases, with 10 bases left between them. CDR1 is LGHNT and CDR2 is FRNRAP in the germline V gene. This CDR3 has 14 amino acids. The CDR3, as DNA: TGTGCTAGTGGTTTTGGGGCGTCAAACTATGGCTACACCTTC. It codes for CASGFGASNYGYTF.

The chain joins TRBV27 to TRBJ2-7, with a tentative D call TRBD1 (6 bases). Germline V gene data show CDR1 as MNHEY and CDR2 as SMNVEV (reference sequence). The CDR3 is 13 residues long. Trimming cost V 6 bases and J 7 bases, with 16 bases left between them. CDR3 in amino acids: CASRWDIWDEQYF. In DNA form, the CDR3 reads TGTGCCAGCAGGTGGGACATCTGGGATGAGCAGTACTTC.

This rearrangement joins TRBV7-6 to TRBJ2-1; D is perhaps TRBD2 (6 bases). The CDR3 is made up of 15 amino acids. Germline V CDR1 and CDR2: SGHVS, FNYEAQ. V shed 2 bases and J shed 7 bases, with 15 bases lying between them. The CDR3 sequence: CASSLRRELQNEQFF. In DNA, the CDR3 is TGTGCCAGCAGCTTACGACGGGAGTTACAAAATGAGCAGTTCTTC.

CDR3: CASSLVSSSSYEQYF. The CDR3, as DNA: TGTGCCAGCAGCTTAGTTAGCTCTAGCTCCTACGAGCAGTACTTC. This chain joins TRBV7-6 and TRBJ2-7, with unresolved D. The V end lost 1 base, the J end lost 0 bases, and 10 bases lay between the germline ends. This CDR3 comprises 15 residues. The germline V gene has CDR1 SGHVS and CDR2 FNYEAQ.

This chain links TRBV29-1 with TRBJ2-5, with D possibly TRBD2 on 5 matching bases. The V gene lost 4 bases and the J gene lost 5 bases, with 11 bases spanning the gap. Germline V gene sequence: CDR1 SQVTM, CDR2 ANQGSEA. This CDR3 has 12 residues. CDR3 coding DNA: TGCAGCGTTGGGGCGCGCGGGGAGACCCAGTACTTC. Translated: CSVGARGETQYF.

This chain joins TRBV28 and TRBJ1-2, with D possibly TRBD1 on 5 matching bases. Germline V gene lookup returns CDR1 MDHEN and CDR2 SYDVKM. The CDR3 sequence is 16 residues long. Trimming removed 5 bases from V and 0 bases from J, with 16 bases in between. CDR3 residues: CASSPVIDSANYGYTF. Here the CDR3 DNA reads TGTGCCAGCAGTCCGGTAATTGACAGCGCTAACTATGGCTACACCTTC.

The rearrangement joins TRBV20-1 to TRBJ2-2, with a weak D call TRBD2 (5 bases). The CDR3 consists of 13 residues. V gave up 3 bases and J gave up 8 bases, with 13 bases separating them. CDR1 and CDR2 (germline): DFQATT, SNEGSKA (reference sequence). CDR3 sequence reads: CSASIFRGGELFF. The CDR3, as DNA: TGCAGTGCTAGTATATTCCGCGGGGGGGAGCTGTTTTTT.

The chain has TRBV18 and TRBJ1-4, with 8 bases fitting TRBD1. In germline, CDR1 is KGHSH, CDR2 LQKENI. Losses at the gene ends were 2 bases for V and 8 bases for J; bases not matched to a gene: 10. The CDR3 runs 16 residues. The CDR3 spells CASSPMGRTGKEKLFF. In DNA, the CDR3 is TGTGCCAGCTCACCAATGGGTCGGACAGGGAAAGAAAAACTGTTTTTT.

J is TRBJ2-1 and V is TRBV2, with TRBD2 matching 13 bases. The germline CDR1 and CDR2 sequences are SNHLY and FYNNEI. The CDR3 runs 15 residues. The trim removed 6 bases at V and 10 bases at J, leaving 9 bases unmatched. The CDR3 nucleotides read TGTGCCAGCAGCGGACTAGCGGGAGTTATTCAGGAGCAGTTCTTC. Encoded protein: CASSGLAGVIQEQFF.

The chain recombines TRBV11-3 with TRBJ2-2; D possibly corresponds to TRBD2 (5 bases). The CDR3 covers 14 residues. Germline-derived CDR1 and CDR2 are SGHNT and YENEEA. V was shortened by 1 base and J by 6 bases, with 9 bases between the two germline ends. Here the CDR3 reads CASSLGGSAGELFF. CDR3 bases: TGTGCCAGCAGCTTAGGAGGTAGCGCCGGGGAGCTGTTTTTT.

As regards this clone: Other DNA sequences in this specimen translate into the identical CDR3. The J gene is TRBJ1-2, the V gene TRBV28; D might be TRBD1 (6 bases). The CDR3 is 13 amino acids. Trimming took off 3 bases at V and 2 bases at J, with 7 bases between the two ends. CDR1 MDHEN and CDR2 SYDVKM come from the germline V gene. CDR3 DNA: TGTGCCAGCAGTTTTACAGGGAACTATGGCTACACCTTC. Translated, it gives CASSFTGNYGYTF.